The T cell receptor beta chain under discussion was sequenced for a study of blood T cells in healthy people across ages. Next came a second PCR, run for about 6 to 12 cycles, which used a sample-barcoded 5' primer along with a J-beta primer mix. Researchers report that a template-switch adaptor with 12 random nucleotides tagged each cDNA molecule. CDR3-containing paired-end reads numbered at least 3 million in each sample. Each CDR3 protein is one row after TCRdb ran MiXCR on the 5' RACE reads. The sample yields 730,000 or so distinct CDR3 sequences, 35% to 45% seen once. The V and J ends lost 3 bases and 6 bases, in that order; junction bases with no gene match: 11. Germline CDR1 MNHEY, CDR2 SMNVEV (reference sequence). This CDR3 is built from 16 residues. The study drew donors from healthy Caucasian individuals in Russia aged roughly 6 to 90.

The chain combines TRBV27 with TRBJ2-1, with 7 bases aligning to TRBD1. What was sequenced was blood. The TCR originated in a woman in her sixties in good health. The CDR3 here is CASSFLRTGYGNEQFF. The CDR3 nucleotides read TGTGCCAGCAGTTTCCTAAGGACAGGATACGGCAATGAGCAGTTCTTC.